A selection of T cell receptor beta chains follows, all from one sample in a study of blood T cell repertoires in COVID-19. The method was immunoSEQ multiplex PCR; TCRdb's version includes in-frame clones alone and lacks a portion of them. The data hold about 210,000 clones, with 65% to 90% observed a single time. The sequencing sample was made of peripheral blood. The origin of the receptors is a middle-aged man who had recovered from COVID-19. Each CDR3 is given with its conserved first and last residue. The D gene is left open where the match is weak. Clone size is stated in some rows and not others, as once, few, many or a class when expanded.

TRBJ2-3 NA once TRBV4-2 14 CASSQDAVVDTQYF TGTGCCAGCAGCCAAGACGCGGTAGTTGATACGCAGTATTTT
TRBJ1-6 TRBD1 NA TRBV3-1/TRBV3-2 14 CASSPGTGGSPLHF TGTGCCAGCAGCCCCGGGACAGGGGGATCACCCCTCCACTTT
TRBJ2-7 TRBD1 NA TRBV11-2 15 CASSLVGTGGYEQYF TGTGCCAGCAGCTTGGTTGGGACAGGGGGGTACGAGCAGTACTTC
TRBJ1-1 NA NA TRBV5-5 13 CASSSPGGAEAFF TGTGCCAGCAGCTCCCCGGGGGGCGCTGAAGCTTTCTTT
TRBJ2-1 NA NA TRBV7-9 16 CASSLSSRGSYNEQFF TGTGCCAGCAGCTTAAGTTCAAGGGGCTCCTACAATGAGCAGTTCTTC
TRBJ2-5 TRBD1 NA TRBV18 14 CASSPDREGETQYF TGTGCCAGCTCACCAGACAGGGAAGGAGAGACCCAGTACTTC
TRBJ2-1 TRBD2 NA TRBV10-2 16 CASLPVGSGRWYEQFF TGCGCCAGCCTACCTGTGGGGAGCGGGAGATGGTATGAGCAGTTCTTC
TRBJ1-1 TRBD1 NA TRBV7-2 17 CASSRVAGTGYPAEAFF TGTGCCAGCAGCCGCGTTGCCGGGACAGGGTATCCGGCTGAAGCTTTCTTT
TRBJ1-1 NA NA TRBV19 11 CATERNTEAFF TGTGCCACAGAAAGGAACACTGAAGCTTTCTTT
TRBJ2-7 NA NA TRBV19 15 CASSMGAGGFYEQYF TGTGCCAGTAGTATGGGGGCAGGGGGGTTCTACGAGCAGTACTTC
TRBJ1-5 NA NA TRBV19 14 CAAAGARSNQPQHF TGTGCCGCGGCGGGGGCGCGGAGCAATCAGCCCCAGCATTTT
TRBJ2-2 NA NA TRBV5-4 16 CASSLAPEVSTGELFF TGTGCCAGCAGCTTGGCCCCTGAGGTCAGCACCGGGGAGCTGTTTTTT
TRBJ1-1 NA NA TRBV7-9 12 CASSLRGAEAFF TGTGCCAGCAGCTTACGCGGGGCTGAAGCTTTCTTT
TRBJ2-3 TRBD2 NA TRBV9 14 CASSGTSGPSAQYF TGTGCCAGCAGCGGGACTAGCGGTCCTAGTGCGCAGTATTTT
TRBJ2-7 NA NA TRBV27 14 CASSFGRGDYEQYF TGTGCCAGCAGTTTCGGCAGAGGTGACTACGAGCAGTACTTC
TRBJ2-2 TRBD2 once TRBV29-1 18 CSVERYWTSGGANGELFF TGCAGCGTTGAACGTTATTGGACTAGCGGGGGGGCTAACGGGGAGCTGTTTTTT
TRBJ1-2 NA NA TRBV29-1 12 CSGGTSPYGYTF TGCAGCGGGGGGACATCTCCTTATGGCTACACCTTC
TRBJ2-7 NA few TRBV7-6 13 CASSFGEHYEQYF TGTGCCAGCAGCTTCGGAGAGCACTACGAGCAGTACTTC
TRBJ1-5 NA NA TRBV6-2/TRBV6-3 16 CASSYGPGFSNQPQHF TGTGCCAGCAGTTATGGCCCAGGGTTTAGCAATCAGCCCCAGCATTTT
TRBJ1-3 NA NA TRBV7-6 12 CASSFSGNTIYF TGTGCCAGCAGCTTTTCAGGAAACACCATATATTTT
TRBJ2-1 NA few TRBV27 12 CASSLGVREQFF TGTGCCAGCAGTCTCGGGGTCCGTGAGCAGTTCTTC
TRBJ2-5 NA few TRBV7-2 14 CASSFQRGQETQYF TGTGCCAGCAGCTTCCAACGGGGGCAAGAGACCCAGTACTTC
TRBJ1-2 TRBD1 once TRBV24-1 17 CATSVRDRGLRDYGYTF TGTGCCACCAGTGTACGGGACAGGGGGCTAAGGGACTATGGCTACACCTTC
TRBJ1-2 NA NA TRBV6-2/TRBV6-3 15 CASSGWVLGGYGYTF TGTGCCAGCAGTGGATGGGTACTCGGGGGCTATGGCTACACCTTC
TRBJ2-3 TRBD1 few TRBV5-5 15 CASSSRTGLTDTQYF TGTGCCAGCAGCTCCCGGACAGGGCTCACAGATACGCAGTATTTT
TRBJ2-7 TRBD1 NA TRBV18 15 CASSTRDRASGEQYF TGTGCCAGCTCCACCCGAGACAGGGCTTCTGGCGAGCAGTACTTC
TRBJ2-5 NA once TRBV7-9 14 CASSLGALRETQYF TGTGCCAGCAGCTTAGGGGCGCTCAGAGAGACCCAGTACTTC
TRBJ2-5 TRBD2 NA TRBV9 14 CASSVGAGGETQYF TGTGCCAGCAGCGTAGGGGCGGGGGGAGAGACCCAGTACTTC
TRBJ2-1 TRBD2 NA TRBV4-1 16 CASSHGSAGGYNEQFF TGCGCCAGCAGCCACGGTAGTGCGGGAGGGTACAATGAGCAGTTCTTC
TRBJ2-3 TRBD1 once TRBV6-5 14 CASSRDRGVDTQYF TGTGCCAGCAGTCGGGACAGGGGTGTAGATACGCAGTATTTT
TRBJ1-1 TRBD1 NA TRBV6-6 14 CASSLTGGGTEAFF TGTGCCAGCAGTCTCACAGGGGGCGGAACTGAAGCTTTCTTT
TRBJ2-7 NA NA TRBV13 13 CASSLSGGGEQYF TGTGCCAGCAGCTTAAGTGGAGGTGGCGAGCAGTACTTC
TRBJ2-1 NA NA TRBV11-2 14 CASSLAPTYNEQFF TGTGCCAGCAGCTTAGCCCCTACCTACAATGAGCAGTTCTTC
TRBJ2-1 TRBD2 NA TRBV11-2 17 CASSLSGGRVSYNEQFF TGTGCCAGCAGCTTATCGGGCGGGAGGGTCTCCTACAATGAGCAGTTCTTC
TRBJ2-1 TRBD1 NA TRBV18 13 CASSPAGGHEQFF TGTGCCAGCTCACCAGCAGGGGGCCATGAGCAGTTCTTC
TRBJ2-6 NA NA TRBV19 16 CASSMNRVVGANVLTF TGTGCCAGTAGTATGAACAGGGTTGTTGGGGCCAACGTCCTGACTTTC
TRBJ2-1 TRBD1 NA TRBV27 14 CASSLQGAGNEQFF TGTGCCAGCAGCTTACAGGGGGCAGGCAATGAGCAGTTCTTC